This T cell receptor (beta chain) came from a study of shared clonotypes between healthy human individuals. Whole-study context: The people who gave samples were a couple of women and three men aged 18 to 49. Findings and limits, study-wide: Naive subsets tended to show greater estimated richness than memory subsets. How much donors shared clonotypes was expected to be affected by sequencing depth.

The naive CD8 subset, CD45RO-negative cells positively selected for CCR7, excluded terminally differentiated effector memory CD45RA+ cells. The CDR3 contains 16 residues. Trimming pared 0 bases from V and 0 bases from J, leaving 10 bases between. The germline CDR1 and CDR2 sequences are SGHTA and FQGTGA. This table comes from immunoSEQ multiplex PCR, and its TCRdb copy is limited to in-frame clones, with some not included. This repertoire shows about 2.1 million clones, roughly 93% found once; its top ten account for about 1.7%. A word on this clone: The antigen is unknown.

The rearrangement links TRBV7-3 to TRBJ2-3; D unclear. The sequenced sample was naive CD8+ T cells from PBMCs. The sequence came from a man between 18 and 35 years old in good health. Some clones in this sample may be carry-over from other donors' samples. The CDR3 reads CASSLTLGRSTDTQYF. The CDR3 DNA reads TGTGCCAGCAGCTTAACTTTAGGACGGAGCACAGATACGCAGTATTTT.